The clone carrying this T cell receptor beta chain was recorded many times. Each CDR3 protein is one row after TCRdb ran MiXCR on the 5' RACE reads. The table includes approximately 20,000 distinct CDR3 sequences, over 9% detected once. This sample is drawn from a study of spatial heterogeneity in lung cancer. The time point denotes: blood at routine non-recurrence follow-up after resection. This clonotype was sampled from a male donor with early-stage non-small cell lung cancer. Material: PBMCs, obtained at follow-up.

CDR3 loop: CATSREPDTSTDTQYF. The CDR3 DNA reads TGTGCCACCAGCAGAGAGCCGGATACTAGCACAGATACGCAGTATTTT. The chain uses TRBV15 and TRBJ2-3; D call uncertain. Germline V CDR1 and CDR2: LNHNV, YYDKDF (reference sequence). The CDR3 length is 16 residues. Trimming took off 0 bases at V and 0 bases at J, with 10 bases between the two ends. Filled out from reference TRBV15 and TRBJ2-3, the complete variable domain reads DAMVIQNPRYQVTQFGKPVTLSCSQTLNHNVMYWYQQKSSQAPKLLFHYYDKDFNNEADTPDNFQSRRPNTSFCFLDIRSPGLGDTAMYLCATSREPDTSTDTQYFGPGTRLTVL.